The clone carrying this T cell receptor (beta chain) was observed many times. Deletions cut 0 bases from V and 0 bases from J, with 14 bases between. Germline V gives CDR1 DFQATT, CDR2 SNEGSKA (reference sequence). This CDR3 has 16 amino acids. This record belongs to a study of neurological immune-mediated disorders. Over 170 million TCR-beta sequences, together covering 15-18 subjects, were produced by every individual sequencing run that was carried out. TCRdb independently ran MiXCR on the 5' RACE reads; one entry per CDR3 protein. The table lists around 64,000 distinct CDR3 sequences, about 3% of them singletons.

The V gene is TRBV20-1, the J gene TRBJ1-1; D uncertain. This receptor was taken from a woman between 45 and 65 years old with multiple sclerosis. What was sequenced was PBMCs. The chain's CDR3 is CSAREDEDLVNTEAFF. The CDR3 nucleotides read TGCAGTGCTAGAGAGGATGAAGATTTGGTGAACACTGAAGCTTTCTTT.